Following are 13 T cell receptor beta chains from one sample sequenced in a study of cytomegalovirus exposure and HLA in healthy donors. Both 60 Vbeta primers and 13 Jbeta primers went into the PCR. Libraries were prepared by immunoSEQ multiplex PCR; TCRdb keeps only in-frame clonotypes and omits some of them. The sample comprises roughly 200,000 clones, roughly 85% of which are singletons, and 2% to 2.5% rests with the top ten. The sample comprised PBMCs. The receptors originated from a woman aged 50 to 65 in good health and CMV-seronegative.

The genes are TRBV7-9 and TRBJ2-7; D is undetermined. The length of the CDR3 is 13 residues. The V end lost 0 bases, the J end lost 1 base, and 4 bases lay between the germline ends. Germline V gene lookup returns CDR1 SEHNR and CDR2 FQNEAQ (reference sequence). This CDR3 is CASSLARSYEQYF. DNA of the CDR3: TGTGCCAGCAGCTTAGCACGGTCCTACGAGCAGTACTTC.

The V gene is TRBV7-2, the J gene TRBJ2-1; D not resolved. Germline assignment: CDR1 SGHTA and CDR2 FQGNSA. CDR3 size: 14 residues. V was shortened by 5 bases and J by 1 base, with 9 bases between the two germline ends. The CDR3 sequence: CASSRRVSYNEQFF. The CDR3 DNA follows: TGTGCCAGCAGCCGTCGGGTTTCCTACAATGAGCAGTTCTTC.

The CDR3 DNA follows: TGCGCCAGCAGCCAACAGACACAGGCCGGAAACACCATATATTTT. It specifies CASSQQTQAGNTIYF. This chain connects TRBV4-1 to TRBJ1-3, with a weak D call TRBD1 (5 bases). Trimming took 2 bases from V and 4 from J, leaving 12 bases between them. The CDR3 has 15 residues. Germline lookup yields CDR1 MGHRA and CDR2 YSYEKL.

The chain uses TRBV28 and TRBJ1-2; D call uncertain. The CDR3 totals 14 residues. With 8 bases removed from V and 3 bases from J, the gap between germline ends came to 16 bases. CDR1 and CDR2 from the germline V gene are MDHEN and SYDVKM. CDR3 loop: CASPDTPDHYGYTF. CDR3 nucleotides: TGTGCCAGCCCTGACACGCCTGATCACTATGGCTACACCTTC.

The J gene is TRBJ1-1, the V gene TRBV29-1; 8 nucleotides line up with TRBD1. From germline, CDR1 is SQVTM and CDR2 ANQGSEA. V lost 7 bases and J lost 0; bases outside the gene matches: 4. The CDR3 runs to 13 residues. The CDR3 coding sequence is TGCAGCGCCCTCAGGGGGCTGAACACTGAAGCTTTCTTT. Translating gives CSALRGLNTEAFF. Drawing the rest from reference TRBV29-1 and TRBJ1-1, the complete variable domain is SAVISQKPSRDICQRGTSLTIQCQVDSQVTMMFWYRQQPGQSLTLIATANQGSEATYESGFVIDKFPISRPNLTFSTLTVSNMSPEDSSIYLCSALRGLNTEAFFGQGTRLTVV.

The chain recombines TRBV5-1 with TRBJ2-3, with 8 bases identical to TRBD2. Germline CDR1 reads SGHRS; CDR2 reads YFSETQ. The CDR3 has 15 amino acids. V dropped 2 bases and J dropped 1; count of bases not matched to a gene: 3. This CDR3 reads CASSLAGVGTDTQYF. The DNA for the CDR3 is TGCGCCAGCAGCTTAGCGGGGGTTGGCACAGATACGCAGTATTTT.

The V gene is TRBV27, the J gene TRBJ1-4; 9 bases are a match to TRBD1. The germline V gene encodes CDR1 MNHEY and CDR2 SMNVEV (reference sequence). V lost 5 bases and J lost 7; bases outside the gene matches: 8. The CDR3 extends over 15 amino acids. The chain's CDR3 is CASSAVGQGVEKLFF. CDR3 sequence (DNA): TGTGCCAGCAGTGCGGTGGGACAGGGAGTTGAAAAACTGTTTTTT.

The J gene is TRBJ2-1, the V gene TRBV28; no clear D gene. V dropped 2 bases and J dropped 8 bases, with 7 bases sitting between them. The CDR3 runs 12 residues. Germline CDR1 is MDHEN and CDR2 is SYDVKM. CDR3 sequence: CASSLLSYEQFF. The CDR3 nucleotides read TGTGCCAGCAGTTTACTGAGCTATGAGCAGTTCTTC. Combining the CDR3 with reference TRBV28 and TRBJ2-1 gives the whole variable domain DVKVTQSSRYLVKRTGEKVFLECVQDMDHENMFWYRQDPGLGLRLIYFSYDVKMKEKGDIPEGYSVSREKKERFSLILESASTNQTSMYLCASSLLSYEQFFGPGTRLTVL.

This clone was counted a single time. The rearrangement uses TRBV28 and TRBJ1-4; D gene ambiguous. CDR3 length equals 18 residues. Trimming removed 1 base at V and 0 bases at J, with 15 bases between. Germline CDR1 and CDR2: MDHEN and SYDVKM. The CDR3 DNA sequence: TGTGCCAGCAGTTTATACTTCGCGGCAGCCCCAACTAATGAAAAACTGTTTTTT. This encodes CASSLYFAAAPTNEKLFF.

The V gene is TRBV28, the J gene TRBJ2-2, with 7 bases lining up with TRBD1. The germline CDR1 and CDR2 sequences are MDHEN and SYDVKM. CDR3 size: 16 residues. J lost 4 bases, V lost 6 bases, and 11 bases had no gene match. The CDR3, as DNA: TGTGCCAGCAGCCTTCTACAGGGGCGCGGCACCGGGGAGCTGTTTTTT. This codes for CASSLLQGRGTGELFF.

CDR3 loop: CASSIQGAGNQPQHF. CDR3 DNA sequence: TGTGCCAGTAGTATACAAGGGGCGGGCAATCAGCCCCAGCATTTT. The chain combines TRBV19 with TRBJ1-5; possible D gene TRBD1, 5 bases. Trimming stripped 2 bases from V and 2 bases from J, with 10 bases between. Germline V gene lookup returns CDR1 LNHDA and CDR2 SQIVND (reference sequence). The CDR3 is 15 amino acids.

This clone was seen only once. The chain joins TRBV2 to TRBJ2-5; 7 bases fit TRBD1. TRBJ2-7 matches the DNA end more closely, so the J call is doubtful. Germline CDR1 SNHLY, CDR2 FYNNEI. This CDR3 has 13 amino acids. The CDR3 is CASRADRVNEQYF. DNA for the CDR3: TGTGCCAGCAGGGCCGACAGGGTTAACGAGCAGTACTTC.

There are a few counts of this clone. The chain joins TRBV6-1 to TRBJ1-2, with unresolved D. The V end lost 2 bases, the J end lost 5 bases, and 12 bases lay between the germline ends. There are 14 residues in the CDR3. Germline assignment: CDR1 MNHNS and CDR2 SASEGT. The CDR3: CASSEIPGLYGYTF. CDR3 bases: TGTGCCAGCAGTGAAATCCCAGGCTTATATGGCTACACCTTC.